These T cell receptor beta chains were read from a single sample in a study of T cell changes during pregnancy in multiple sclerosis. The method was immunoSEQ multiplex PCR; TCRdb's version includes in-frame clones alone and lacks a portion of them. The sample has tens of thousands of clones, around nine tenths seen once. This specimen consisted of CD4+ T cells from peripheral blood mononuclear cells, obtained in the second trimester of pregnancy. These receptors all stem from a female donor in good health, enrolled as a control in a pregnancy study. The CDR3 runs from the conserved cysteine through the conserved F or W. D genes are given only for firm matches. Clone size is given for some rows only: seen once, a few or many times, or a class if the clone is expanded.

V,D,length,J,size,CDR3,DNA
TRBV2,TRBD1,15,TRBJ1-1,-,CASSLRQGMNTEAFF,TGTGCCAGCAGCCTGAGACAGGGGATGAACACTGAAGCTTTCTTT
TRBV19,-,14,TRBJ1-1,-,CASSIEGLWGEAFF,TGTGCCAGTAGTATTGAGGGACTCTGGGGTGAAGCTTTCTTT
TRBV4-3,-,16,TRBJ1-4,-,CASSQARTVADEKLFF,TGCGCCAGCAGCCAGGCCCGGACAGTCGCCGATGAAAAACTGTTTTTT
TRBV5-5,TRBD1,16,TRBJ1-6,few,CASSLDRQGAGSPLHF,TGTGCCAGCAGCTTGGACCGACAGGGGGCTGGGTCACCCCTCCACTTT
TRBV30,-,15,TRBJ2-7,-,CAWSLLTGHLDEQYF,TGTGCCTGGAGTTTATTAACGGGACACCTAGACGAGCAGTACTTC
TRBV19,-,13,TRBJ1-2,-,CASSIDRTYGYTF,TGTGCCAGTAGTATTGACAGGACCTATGGCTACACCTTC
TRBV16,TRBD1,14,TRBJ1-5,-,CASRPGGANQPQHF,TGTGCCAGCAGACCAGGGGGAGCGAACCAGCCCCAGCATTTT
TRBV6-5,-,14,TRBJ1-1,-,CASSFGQTNTEAFF,TGTGCCAGCAGTTTCGGACAGACGAACACTGAAGCTTTCTTT
TRBV7-8,-,14,TRBJ2-7,-,CASSLGARGYEQYF,TGTGCCAGCAGCTTAGGTGCCCGAGGCTACGAGCAGTACTTC
TRBV6-5,TRBD1,14,TRBJ2-3,-,CASSRDRGTDTQYF,TGTGCCAGCAGTCGAGACAGGGGCACAGATACGCAGTATTTT
TRBV30,-,17,TRBJ1-1,-,CAWSVFASGALNTEAFF,TGTGCCTGGAGTGTTTTTGCTAGTGGAGCCTTGAACACTGAAGCTTTCTTT
TRBV7-2,TRBD1,17,TRBJ1-2,-,CASSPGGSSSKSYGYTF,TGTGCCAGCAGCCCAGGGGGTTCCAGTTCAAAATCCTATGGCTACACCTTC
TRBV4-2,TRBD2,15,TRBJ2-5,-,CASSIRAGGPETQYF,TGTGCCAGCAGCATACGAGCGGGGGGCCCTGAGACCCAGTACTTC
TRBV19,-,14,TRBJ1-2,-,CASSIATGNYGYTF,TGTGCCAGTAGTATAGCAACAGGCAACTATGGCTACACCTTC
TRBV5-8,-,14,TRBJ1-3,-,CASSFPSSGNTIYF,TGTGCCAGCAGCTTTCCCAGCTCTGGAAACACCATATATTTT
TRBV7-2,-,13,TRBJ1-1,-,CASTYPRGTEAFF,TGTGCCAGCACCTACCCGCGGGGCACTGAAGCTTTCTTT
TRBV7-2,TRBD1,16,TRBJ1-3,-,CASSSGQGARRNTIYF,TGTGCCAGCAGTTCGGGACAGGGGGCGCGAAGAAACACCATATATTTT
TRBV7-2,TRBD1,14,TRBJ2-7,-,CASSSGTGSYEQYF,TGTGCCAGCAGCTCCGGGACAGGGTCCTACGAGCAGTACTTC
TRBV30,TRBD1,13,TRBJ1-6,-,CAGTGQGRAPLHF,TGTGCCGGAACCGGACAGGGAAGGGCACCCCTCCACTTT
TRBV7-3,-,14,TRBJ1-2,-,CASSLTRWSLGYTF,TGTGCCAGCAGCTTAACTAGGTGGAGTTTGGGCTACACCTTC
TRBV7-2,-,15,TRBJ1-2,-,CASSLALQQGYGYTF,TGTGCCAGCAGCTTAGCCCTGCAGCAGGGCTATGGCTACACCTTC
TRBV19,-,14,TRBJ1-3,-,CASSTHAYGNTIYF,TGTGCCAGTAGTACCCATGCCTATGGAAACACCATATATTTT
TRBV4-3,-,15,TRBJ1-1,-,CASSQDLGLQGRAFF,TGCGCCAGCAGCCAAGATCTGGGGCTACAGGGTCGAGCTTTCTTT
TRBV2,TRBD1,13,TRBJ1-5,-,CASSGTGGQPQHF,TGTGCCAGCAGTGGGACAGGGGGTCAGCCCCAGCATTTT
TRBV6-5,-,13,TRBJ1-6,-,CAGGAGARSPLHF,TGTGCCGGCGGGGCGGGGGCGCGATCACCCCTCCACTTT
TRBV5-6,TRBD2,18,TRBJ2-7,-,CASSHDNRLAGASYEQYF,TGTGCCAGCAGCCATGACAACCGACTAGCGGGGGCCTCCTACGAGCAGTACTTC
TRBV2,-,14,TRBJ1-5,-,CASRSRTADQPQHF,TGTGCCAGCAGATCCCGCACAGCTGATCAGCCCCAGCATTTT
TRBV9,TRBD1,15,TRBJ1-4,-,CASSVGPGQGEKLFF,TGTGCCAGCAGCGTAGGCCCAGGACAGGGTGAAAAACTGTTTTTT
TRBV7-2,TRBD1,18,TRBJ2-6,once,CASSGQGPSSSGANVLTF,TGTGCCAGCAGCGGACAGGGGCCCTCCTCATCTGGGGCCAACGTCCTGACTTTC
TRBV14,-,18,TRBJ1-3,-,CASSQGEEGPFDGNTIYF,TGTGCCAGCAGCCAAGGTGAGGAGGGGCCCTTCGATGGAAACACCATATATTTT
TRBV7-3,TRBD2,16,TRBJ2-1,once,CASSLGGSGSRNEQFF,TGTGCCAGCAGCTTAGGGGGTAGCGGGTCAAGGAATGAGCAGTTCTTC
TRBV11-2,TRBD2,13,TRBJ2-3,-,CASTGTSGHTQYF,TGTGCCAGCACCGGGACTAGCGGCCATACGCAGTATTTT
TRBV6-6,-,12,TRBJ1-2,-,CASSSGVYGYTF,TGTGCCAGCAGTTCGGGAGTCTATGGCTACACCTTC
TRBV7-2,-,12,TRBJ1-1,-,CASSKPGRVAFF,TGTGCCAGCAGTAAACCAGGGAGGGTGGCTTTCTTT
TRBV7-2,-,15,TRBJ1-4,-,CASSLNSGYGEKLFF,TGTGCCAGCAGCTTAAATAGCGGGTACGGTGAAAAACTGTTTTTT
TRBV7-7,TRBD2,15,TRBJ2-1,-,CASSLVAGAYNEQFF,TGTGCTAGCAGCTTAGTAGCGGGGGCCTACAATGAGCAGTTCTTC
TRBV7-9,-,15,TRBJ2-5,-,CASSLRRGQDETQYF,TGTGCCAGCAGCTTAAGGCGTGGACAAGACGAGACCCAGTACTTC
TRBV27,-,14,TRBJ2-7,few,CASSLFLASDEQYF,TGTGCCAGCAGTTTATTCCTGGCGAGCGACGAGCAGTACTTC
TRBV4-2,-,13,TRBJ1-1,-,CASSRQGNTEAFF,TGTGCCAGCAGCCGCCAGGGTAACACTGAAGCTTTCTTT
TRBV4-3,-,13,TRBJ1-2,-,CASSPDLDYGYTF,TGCGCCAGCAGCCCAGATCTTGACTATGGCTACACCTTC
TRBV6-5,-,13,TRBJ1-1,once,CASRPETGTEAFF,TGTGCCAGCAGACCGGAGACAGGCACTGAAGCTTTCTTT
TRBV6-6,-,12,TRBJ2-1,-,CASSYQGNEQFF,TGTGCCAGCAGTTACCAGGGGAATGAGCAGTTCTTC
TRBV7-6,-,16,TRBJ2-6,-,CASSGGWGAGANVLTF,TGTGCCAGCAGCGGCGGGTGGGGGGCTGGGGCCAACGTCCTGACTTTC
TRBV9,TRBD2,16,TRBJ2-5,-,CASSVTGSGGQETQYF,TGTGCCAGCAGCGTAACGGGGAGCGGGGGGCAAGAGACCCAGTACTTC
TRBV10-1,TRBD1,16,TRBJ1-2,-,CASTVHPGQGGDGYTF,TGCGCCAGCACCGTACACCCGGGACAGGGGGGCGATGGCTACACCTTC
TRBV6-5,-,15,TRBJ1-2,-,CASSYSARFNYGYTF,TGTGCCAGCAGTTACTCGGCCAGATTCAACTATGGCTACACCTTC
TRBV6-5,-,15,TRBJ1-5,-,CASSYIGGSNQPQHF,TGTGCCAGCAGTTACATAGGGGGTTCGAATCAGCCCCAGCATTTT
TRBV11-2,-,13,TRBJ2-7,-,CASSLLAGYEQYF,TGTGCCAGCAGCTTGCTAGCAGGCTACGAGCAGTACTTC
TRBV11-3,-,14,TRBJ1-2,-,CASSYLSGADGYTF,TGTGCCAGCAGCTACCTAAGCGGGGCGGATGGCTACACCTTC
TRBV6-5,-,13,TRBJ2-7,-,CASSPGYRYEQYF,TGTGCCAGCAGCCCAGGGTACAGGTACGAGCAGTACTTC
TRBV7-9,TRBD2,19,TRBJ2-3,-,CASSLLAGDSSRSTDTQYF,TGTGCCAGCAGCTTACTAGCGGGGGACAGCTCTAGAAGCACAGATACGCAGTATTTT
TRBV19,-,12,TRBJ2-3,once,CASSLGGDTQYF,TGTGCCAGTAGCCTGGGCGGGGATACGCAGTATTTT
TRBV4-3,TRBD1,14,TRBJ2-5,-,CASSQGQGRETQYF,TGCGCCAGCAGCCAAGGACAGGGGAGGGAGACCCAGTACTTC
TRBV21-1,-,15,TRBJ1-2,once,CASSKKTGQGGGYTF,TGTGCCAGCAGCAAAAAGACGGGACAGGGTGGTGGCTACACCTTC
TRBV5-6,-,15,TRBJ1-5,-,CASSLAFPGNQPQHF,TGTGCCAGCAGCTTGGCCTTTCCCGGCAATCAGCCCCAGCATTTT
TRBV5-5,-,14,TRBJ1-3,-,CASSSSSSGNTIYF,TGTGCCAGCAGCTCGTCGAGCTCTGGAAACACCATATATTTT
TRBV6-1,TRBD1,14,TRBJ1-2,medium-sized,CASSDRWTGDGYTF,TGTGCCAGCAGTGATCGTTGGACAGGGGATGGCTACACCTTC
TRBV6-5,TRBD2,13,TRBJ2-7,-,CASSTGGSYEQYF,TGTGCCAGCAGTACGGGAGGCTCCTACGAGCAGTACTTC
TRBV11-3,TRBD1,16,TRBJ2-2,-,CASSSFGTGVGGELFF,TGTGCCAGCAGCTCCTTCGGGACAGGGGTTGGCGGGGAGCTGTTTTTT
TRBV19,-,14,TRBJ1-4,-,CASRNREQGEKLFF,TGTGCCAGTAGAAACAGAGAGCAGGGTGAAAAACTGTTTTTT